This TCR beta chain appears in the sequencing data of a study of beta chain features in type 1 diabetes. General study points: Shorter TCRB CDR3s, moderately but significantly so, marked every one of the four CD4+ subsets in Type 1 diabetes patients.

Expressed TCRB transcripts were sequenced after all isolated RNA was converted to cDNA. Some clones are missing from TCRdb's copy, which holds only in-frame ones; the method was immunoSEQ multiplex PCR. The sample includes about 230,000 clones, more than 15% of them seen just once. The CDR3 totals 15 residues. V gave up 1 base and J gave up 6 bases; unmatched junction bases: 9. The V gene's germline CDR1 is SQVTM and CDR2 ANQGSEA. With regard to this clone: The antigen is not known.

This chain links TRBV29-1 with TRBJ2-5, with 9 bases aligning to TRBD2. Sequencing input: naive CD4+ T cells from blood. The clonotype originates from a man aged 25-40 years with type 1 diabetes. CDR3 bases: TGCAGCGTTGAAGGATATAGCGGGAGTCTAAAGACCCAGTACTTC. It yields the protein CSVEGYSGSLKTQYF.